This T cell receptor beta chain was sequenced in a study of response to subunit inactivated influenza vaccine. Using its own MiXCR run on the RT-PCR reads, TCRdb lists one record per CDR3 protein. In the table there are about 570,000 distinct CDR3 sequences, approximately 12% of which are singletons. This clonotype was seen ten or more times. The sequencing here drew on PBMCs from blood, taken on the day of vaccination. The sequence came from a man in his fifties who received an inactivated influenza vaccine.

DNA for the CDR3: TGTGCCAGCAGCGTATATGGTGACAATGAGCAGTTCTTC. Residues: CASSVYGDNEQFF. The J gene is TRBJ2-1, the V gene TRBV9; D gene ambiguous. The CDR3 loop spans 13 amino acids. The germline gives CDR1 SGDLS, CDR2 YYNGEE. Deletions cut 1 base from V and 5 bases from J, with 7 bases between.